The clone carrying this T cell receptor (beta chain) was seen repeatedly, ten times or more. Its cognate antigen is unknown. The source of the sample is a study of T cells in Graves' hyperthyroidism and ophthalmopathy. Study outcomes and limitations: Model-based prediction identified ophthalmopathy a median around 6.7 months prior to its onset.

There were TCR beta CDR3 regions amplified from RNA transcripts. The HTBI primer set was used in a first-round RT-PCR of the TCR CDR3. One entry per CDR3 protein, called by TCRdb with MiXCR from the multiplex PCR reads. In the table there are roughly 240,000 distinct CDR3 sequences, roughly 17% of which are singletons. This CDR3 contains 18 residues. Germline V gives CDR1 MNHEY, CDR2 SVGEGT. V was clipped by 0 bases and J by 5 bases; unmatched bases: 8. For ophthalmopathy patients, the Clinical Activity Score was at least 3 and the NOSPECS grade at least 4; duration was under 3 months. Patients having uncontrolled infection, another autoimmune disease, pregnancy or lactation were not included. Fresh peripheral blood, more than 8 ml of it, supplied the PBMCs.

The chain is built from TRBV6-2 or TRBV6-3 and TRBJ2-2; 11 nucleotides agree with TRBD2. Sequencing input: blood. The source of this sequence is a woman under 30 with Graves' ophthalmopathy. The CDR3 loop reads CASSYSSSGRASTGELFF. CDR3 sequence (DNA): TGTGCCAGCAGTTACTCGAGTAGCGGGAGGGCCTCGACCGGGGAGCTGTTTTTT.